This note documents a single T cell receptor beta chain sequence. This clonotype was seen more than once but under ten times. This clone's antigen is unknown. Base qualities are missing; no much larger clone stands one base away. This record comes from a study of regulatory T cells in long-lasting Graves disease (TCRdb year 2021). About the investigation overall: Persistent Graves' disease was defined as antithyroid drug treatment for over 5 years with persistently positive TSH receptor autoantibodies. A total of around 33 samples underwent TCR sequencing, from about 13 patients with persistent Graves' disease and some 20 patients with newly diagnosed Graves' disease. Patients with persistent Graves' disease were compared with patients with newly diagnosed Graves' disease using TCR sequencing and RNA sequencing of peripheral blood. Persistent Graves' disease patients in the clinical cohort had taken antithyroid drugs for roughly 10 years on average. The study was registered as a clinical trial and conducted in China. Broader findings and caveats from the paper: Sequencing and analysis were limited to the TCR beta chain. Patients with persistent disease shared more public clonotypes (around 3,000) than newly diagnosed patients did (nearly 1,000). As a limitation, the authors acknowledged that the small sample size may reduce accuracy. Compared with newly diagnosed patients, patients with persistent Graves' disease had lower TCR Shannon entropy and fewer highly expanded clones, which suggests clonal expansion. The study examined only peripheral blood because the primary lesion, thyroid tissue, could not be accessed.

The receptor library was made with multiplex PCR. The sequencing machine was an Illumina HiSeq 4000. TCR beta libraries were built with iRepertoire HTBI primers and Arm-PCR amplification of CDR3 regions. PCR products were gel purified before sequencing. The study's processing was this. A total of 60 to 80 TRBV and some 15 TRBJ segments were identified across samples and were used for gene usage analysis of CDR3 amino acid clonotypes. Filtered high-quality paired reads were merged into contigs using COPE and FqMerger. BLAST was used to align contigs to the IMGT TRBV, TRBD and TRBJ reference genes, and CDR3 was defined following IMGT. Clonotypes above 0.1% frequency were classified as highly expanded clones. Shannon entropy served as the measure of repertoire diversity, while the Gini coefficient captured V-J evenness. Clonotypes shared by more than one individual were considered public. TCRdb handled the public reads itself, with Q25 trimming in fastp and clone calling in MiXCR, and kept productive beta chains. Each record represents a unique CDR3 protein, reported with the most common genes and DNA among its rows. The V and J calls here are based on TCRdb, not the publication. The sample table lists 310,000 or so distinct CDR3 sequences, under 25% of them with a count of one. The ten largest clones represent roughly three fifths of the sample.

What the time point label conveys for this sample: persistent/refractory GD, antithyroid drugs over 5 years with positive TRAb. RNA was extracted from PBMCs in TRIzol for both TCR sequencing and RNA sequencing. The diagnosis of Graves' disease was made according to American Thyroid Association guidelines. Patients were recruited from an endocrinology department in Xi'an, China. From each patient, around 9 milliliters of peripheral blood was collected into an EDTA anticoagulant tube. Ficoll Paque Plus density gradient separation was used to isolate PBMCs, and no further T cell sorting was performed. An Agilent 2100 Bioanalyzer and agarose gel were used to assess RNA quality, and a NanoDrop 2000 was used to measure RNA concentration. This specimen was peripheral blood mononuclear cells (PBMCs), taken when the disease was refractory, from a patient treated with antithyroid drugs. The source of this sequence is a female donor with Graves disease.

The CDR3 region reads CSAPGLAEPYEQYF. The DNA sequence reads TGCAGTGCCCCGGGACTAGCGGAGCCCTACGAGCAGTACTTC. Recombination connected TRBV20-1 to TRBJ2-7; 11 central nucleotides agree with TRBD2. From the germline V gene (reference sequence), CDR1 is DFQATT and CDR2 is SNEGSKA. From V the trimming removes 6 bases and from J it removes 2 bases, while the gene matches leave 6 bases of the junction unaccounted for. The CDR3 measures 14 amino acids from cysteine to phenylalanine. CDR3 DNA only is kept here, 42 bases in frame from base 1.